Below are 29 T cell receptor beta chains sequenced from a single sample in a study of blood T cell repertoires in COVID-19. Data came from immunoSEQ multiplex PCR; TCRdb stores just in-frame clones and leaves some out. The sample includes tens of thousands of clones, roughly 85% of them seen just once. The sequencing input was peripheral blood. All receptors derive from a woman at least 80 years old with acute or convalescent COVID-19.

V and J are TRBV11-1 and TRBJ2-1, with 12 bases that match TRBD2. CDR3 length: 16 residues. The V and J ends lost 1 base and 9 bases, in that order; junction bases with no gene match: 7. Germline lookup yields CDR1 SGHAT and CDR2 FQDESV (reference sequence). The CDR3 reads CASSLDRASGGGEQFF. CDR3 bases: TGTGCCAGCAGCTTAGACCGGGCTAGCGGGGGGGGTGAGCAGTTCTTC.

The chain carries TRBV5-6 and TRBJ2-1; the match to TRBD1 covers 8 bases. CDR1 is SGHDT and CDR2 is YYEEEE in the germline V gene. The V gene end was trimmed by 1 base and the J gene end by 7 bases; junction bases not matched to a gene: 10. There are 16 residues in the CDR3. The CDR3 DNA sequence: TGTGCCAGCAGCTTGTATTGGACAGGGTCTACGAATGAGCAGTTCTTC. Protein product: CASSLYWTGSTNEQFF. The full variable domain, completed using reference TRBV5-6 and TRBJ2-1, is DAGVTQSPTHLIKTRGQQVTLRCSPKSGHDTVSWYQQALGQGPQFIFQYYEEEERQRGNFPDRFSGHQFPNYSSELNVNALLLGDSALYLCASSLYWTGSTNEQFFGPGTRLTVL.

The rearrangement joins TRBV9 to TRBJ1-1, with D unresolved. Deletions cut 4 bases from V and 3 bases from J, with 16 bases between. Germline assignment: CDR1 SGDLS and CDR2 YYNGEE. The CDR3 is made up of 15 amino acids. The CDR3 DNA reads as TGTGCCAGCAGCCAAGATGCGGGAAGTTACACTGAAGCTTTCTTT. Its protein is CASSQDAGSYTEAFF.

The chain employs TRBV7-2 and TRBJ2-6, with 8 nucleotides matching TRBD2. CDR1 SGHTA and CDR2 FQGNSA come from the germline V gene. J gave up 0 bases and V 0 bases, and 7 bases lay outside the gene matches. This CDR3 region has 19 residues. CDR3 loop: CASSLAVRGGSSGANVLTF. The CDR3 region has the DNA TGTGCCAGCAGCTTAGCGGTACGGGGGGGCAGCTCTGGGGCCAACGTCCTGACTTTC.

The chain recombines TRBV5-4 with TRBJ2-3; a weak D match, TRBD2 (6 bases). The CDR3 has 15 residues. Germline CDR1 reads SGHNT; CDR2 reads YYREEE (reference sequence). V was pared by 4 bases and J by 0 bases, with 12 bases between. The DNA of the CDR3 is TGTGCCAGCAGCCCCGGCGGGGCAAGCACAGATACGCAGTATTTT. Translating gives CASSPGGASTDTQYF.

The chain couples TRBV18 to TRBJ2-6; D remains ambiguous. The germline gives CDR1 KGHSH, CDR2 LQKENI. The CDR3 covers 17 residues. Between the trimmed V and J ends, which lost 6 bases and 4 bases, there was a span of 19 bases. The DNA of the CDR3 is TGTGCCAGCTCCGAAGTCCTCCCTGGAGAGGGGGCCAACGTCCTGACTTTC. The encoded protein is CASSEVLPGEGANVLTF.

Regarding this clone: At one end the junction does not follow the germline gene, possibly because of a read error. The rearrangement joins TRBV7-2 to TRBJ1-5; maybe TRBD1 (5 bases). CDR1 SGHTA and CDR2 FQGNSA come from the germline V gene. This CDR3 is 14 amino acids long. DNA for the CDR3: TGTGCCAGCAGCTTAGATCAGGGCAACCAGCCCCAGCATTTT. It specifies CASSLDQGNQPQHF. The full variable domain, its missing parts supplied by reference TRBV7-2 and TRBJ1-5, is GAGVSQSPSNKVTEKGKDVELRCDPISGHTALYWYRQSLGQGLEFLIYFQGNSAPDKSGLPSDRFSAERTGGSVSTLTIQRTQQEDSAVYLCASSLDQGNQPQHFGDGTRLSIL.

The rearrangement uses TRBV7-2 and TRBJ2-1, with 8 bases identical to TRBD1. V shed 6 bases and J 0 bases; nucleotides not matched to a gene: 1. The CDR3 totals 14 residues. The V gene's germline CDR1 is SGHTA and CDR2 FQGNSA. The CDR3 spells CASRGQDSYNEQFF. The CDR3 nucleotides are TGTGCCAGCAGGGGACAGGACTCCTACAATGAGCAGTTCTTC.

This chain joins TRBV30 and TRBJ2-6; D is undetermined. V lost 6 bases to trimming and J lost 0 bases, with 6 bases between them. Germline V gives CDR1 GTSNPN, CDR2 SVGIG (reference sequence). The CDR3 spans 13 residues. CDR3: CACAYSGANVLTF. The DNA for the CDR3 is TGTGCCTGTGCCTACTCTGGGGCCAACGTCCTGACTTTC.

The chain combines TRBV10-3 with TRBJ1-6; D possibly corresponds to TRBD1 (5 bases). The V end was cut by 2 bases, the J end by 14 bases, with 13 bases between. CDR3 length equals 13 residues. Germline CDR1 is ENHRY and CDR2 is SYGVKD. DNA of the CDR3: TGTGCCATCAGTGAGGGGGCCCTCCAGGCCCTCCACTTT. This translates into CAISEGALQALHF.

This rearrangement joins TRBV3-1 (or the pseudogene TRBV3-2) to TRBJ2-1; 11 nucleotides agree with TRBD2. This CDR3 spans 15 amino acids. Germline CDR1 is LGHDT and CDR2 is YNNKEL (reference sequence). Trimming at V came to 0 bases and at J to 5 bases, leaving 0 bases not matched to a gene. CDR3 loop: CASSQELAGDNEQFF. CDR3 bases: TGTGCCAGCAGCCAAGAACTAGCGGGGGACAATGAGCAGTTCTTC.

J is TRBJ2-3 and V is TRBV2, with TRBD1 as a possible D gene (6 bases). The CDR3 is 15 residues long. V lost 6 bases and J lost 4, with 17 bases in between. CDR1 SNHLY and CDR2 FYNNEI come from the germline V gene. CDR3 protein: CASRPDRPMADTQYF. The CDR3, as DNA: TGTGCCAGCAGACCCGACAGGCCCATGGCAGATACGCAGTATTTT. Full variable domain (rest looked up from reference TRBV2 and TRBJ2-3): EPEVTQTPSHQVTQMGQEVILRCVPISNHLYFYWYRQILGQKVEFLVSFYNNEISEKSEIFDDQFSVERPDGSNFTLKIRSTKLEDSAMYFCASRPDRPMADTQYFGPGTRLTVL.

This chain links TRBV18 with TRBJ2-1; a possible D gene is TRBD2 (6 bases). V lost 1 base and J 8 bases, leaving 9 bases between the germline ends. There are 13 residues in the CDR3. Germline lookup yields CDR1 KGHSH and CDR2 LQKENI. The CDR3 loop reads CASSPRRGYEQFF. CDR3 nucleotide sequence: TGTGCCAGCTCACCACGGCGGGGATATGAGCAGTTCTTC.

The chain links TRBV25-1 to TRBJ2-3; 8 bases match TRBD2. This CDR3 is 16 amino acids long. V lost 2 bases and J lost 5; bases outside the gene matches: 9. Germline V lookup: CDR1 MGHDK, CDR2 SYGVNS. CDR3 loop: CASSETRGGQGDTQYF. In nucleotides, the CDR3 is TGTGCCAGCAGTGAAACACGGGGGGGCCAGGGAGATACGCAGTATTTT.

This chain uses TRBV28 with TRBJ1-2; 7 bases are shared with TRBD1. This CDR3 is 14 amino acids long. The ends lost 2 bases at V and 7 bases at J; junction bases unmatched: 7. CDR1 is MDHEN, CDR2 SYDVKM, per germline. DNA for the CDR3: TGTGCCAGCAGTTTAGACGACAGGGCAGGTGGCTACACCTTC. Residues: CASSLDDRAGGYTF.

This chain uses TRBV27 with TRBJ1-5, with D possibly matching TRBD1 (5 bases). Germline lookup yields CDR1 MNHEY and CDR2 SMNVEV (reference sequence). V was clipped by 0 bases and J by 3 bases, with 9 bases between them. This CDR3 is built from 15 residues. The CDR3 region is CASSLSGGNNQPQHF. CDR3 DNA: TGTGCCAGCAGTTTATCGGGGGGGAACAATCAGCCCCAGCATTTT.

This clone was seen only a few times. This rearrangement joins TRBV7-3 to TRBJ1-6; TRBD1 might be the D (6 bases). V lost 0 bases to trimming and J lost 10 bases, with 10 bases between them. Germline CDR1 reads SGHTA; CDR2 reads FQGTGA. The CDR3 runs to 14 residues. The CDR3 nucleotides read TGTGCCAGCAGCTTAACATCAACAGGGTCACCCCTCCACTTT. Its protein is CASSLTSTGSPLHF.

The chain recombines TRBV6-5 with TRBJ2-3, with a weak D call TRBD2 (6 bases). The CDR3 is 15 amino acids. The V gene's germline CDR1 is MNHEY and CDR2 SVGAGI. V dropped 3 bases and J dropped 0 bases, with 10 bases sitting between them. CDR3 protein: CASSYGGDSTDTQYF. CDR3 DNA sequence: TGTGCCAGCAGTTATGGCGGGGATAGCACAGATACGCAGTATTTT.

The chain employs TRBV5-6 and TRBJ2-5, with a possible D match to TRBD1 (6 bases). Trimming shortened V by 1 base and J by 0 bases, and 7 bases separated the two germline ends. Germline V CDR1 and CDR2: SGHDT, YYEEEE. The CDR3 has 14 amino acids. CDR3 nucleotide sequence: TGTGCCAGCAGCTTGAGGGGGTACCAAGAGACCCAGTACTTC. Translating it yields CASSLRGYQETQYF.

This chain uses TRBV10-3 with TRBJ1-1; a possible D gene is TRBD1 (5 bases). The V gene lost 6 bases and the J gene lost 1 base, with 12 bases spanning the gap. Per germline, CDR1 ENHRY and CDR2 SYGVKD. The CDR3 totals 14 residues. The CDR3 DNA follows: TGTGCCATCAGCGCTTTCGGGGGGAACACTGAAGCTTTCTTT. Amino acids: CAISAFGGNTEAFF.

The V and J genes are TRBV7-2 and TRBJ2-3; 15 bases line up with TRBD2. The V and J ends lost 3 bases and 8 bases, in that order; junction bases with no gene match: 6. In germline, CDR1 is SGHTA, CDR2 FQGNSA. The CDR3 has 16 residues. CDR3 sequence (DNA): TGTGCCAGCAGCTTCGGGACTAGCGGGGGGACCAGTACGCAGTATTTT. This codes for CASSFGTSGGTSTQYF.

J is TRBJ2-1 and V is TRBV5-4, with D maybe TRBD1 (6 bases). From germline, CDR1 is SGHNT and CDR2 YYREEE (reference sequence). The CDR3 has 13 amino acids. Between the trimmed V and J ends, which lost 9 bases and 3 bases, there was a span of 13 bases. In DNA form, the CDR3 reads TGTGCCACCGGCAGGGGAAGCTACAATGAGCAGTTCTTC. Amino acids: CATGRGSYNEQFF.

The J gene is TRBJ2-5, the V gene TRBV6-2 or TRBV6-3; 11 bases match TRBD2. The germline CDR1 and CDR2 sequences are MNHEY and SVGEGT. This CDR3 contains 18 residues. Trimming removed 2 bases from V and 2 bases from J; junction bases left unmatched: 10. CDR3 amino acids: CASSYGLAGGPFQETQYF. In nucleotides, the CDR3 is TGTGCCAGCAGTTACGGGCTAGCGGGGGGTCCGTTTCAAGAGACCCAGTACTTC.

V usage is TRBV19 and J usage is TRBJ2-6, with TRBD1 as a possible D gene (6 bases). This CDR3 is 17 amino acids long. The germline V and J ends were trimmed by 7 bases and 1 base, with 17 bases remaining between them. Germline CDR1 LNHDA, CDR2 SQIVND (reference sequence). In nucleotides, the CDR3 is TGTGCCAGTACCCTACAGGGACCAGGATCTGGGGCCAACGTCCTGACTTTC. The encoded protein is CASTLQGPGSGANVLTF.

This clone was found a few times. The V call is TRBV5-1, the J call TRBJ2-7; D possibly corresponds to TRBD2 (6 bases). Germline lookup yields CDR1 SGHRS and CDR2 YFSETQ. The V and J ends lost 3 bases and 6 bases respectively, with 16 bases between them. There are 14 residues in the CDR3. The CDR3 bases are TGCGCCAGCAGCTCCGGGACTCCTCTCCGCGAGCAGTACTTC. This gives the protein CASSSGTPLREQYF.

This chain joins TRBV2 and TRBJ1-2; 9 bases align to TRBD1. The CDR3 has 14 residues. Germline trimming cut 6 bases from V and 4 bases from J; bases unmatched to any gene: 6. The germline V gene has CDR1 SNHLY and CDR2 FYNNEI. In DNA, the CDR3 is TGTGCCAGCAGGGTTGGACAGGGGAGCTATGGCTACACCTTC. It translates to CASRVGQGSYGYTF.

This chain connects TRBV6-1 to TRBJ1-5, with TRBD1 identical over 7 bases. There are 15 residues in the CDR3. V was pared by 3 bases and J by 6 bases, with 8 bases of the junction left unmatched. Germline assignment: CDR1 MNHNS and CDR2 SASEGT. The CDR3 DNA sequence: TGTGCCAGCAGTGAGTGGAGGGGGCTGGTTCAGCCCCAGCATTTT. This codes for CASSEWRGLVQPQHF.

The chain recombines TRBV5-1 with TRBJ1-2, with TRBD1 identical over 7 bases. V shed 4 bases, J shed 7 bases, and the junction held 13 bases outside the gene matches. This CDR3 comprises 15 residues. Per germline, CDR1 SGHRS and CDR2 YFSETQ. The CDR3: CASSPGQASRGGYTF. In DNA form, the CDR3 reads TGCGCCAGCAGCCCAGGACAGGCTTCCAGAGGTGGCTACACCTTC.

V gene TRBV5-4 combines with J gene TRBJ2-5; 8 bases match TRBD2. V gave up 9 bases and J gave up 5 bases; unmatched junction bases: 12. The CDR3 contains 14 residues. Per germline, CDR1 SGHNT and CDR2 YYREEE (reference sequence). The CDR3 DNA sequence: TGTGCCATCAAACCCGGGGGGGCGGGGGAGACCCAGTACTTC. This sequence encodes CAIKPGGAGETQYF.